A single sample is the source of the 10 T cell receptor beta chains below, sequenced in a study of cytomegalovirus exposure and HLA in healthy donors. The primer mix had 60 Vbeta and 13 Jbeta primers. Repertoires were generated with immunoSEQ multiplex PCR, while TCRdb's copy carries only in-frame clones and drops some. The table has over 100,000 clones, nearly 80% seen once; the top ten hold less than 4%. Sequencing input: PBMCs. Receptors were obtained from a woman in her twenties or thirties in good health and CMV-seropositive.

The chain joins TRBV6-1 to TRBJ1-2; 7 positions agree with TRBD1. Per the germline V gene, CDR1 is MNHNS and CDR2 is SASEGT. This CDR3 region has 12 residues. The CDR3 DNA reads TGTTCCCTGAGGGGGCCTGACTATGGCTACACCTTC. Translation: CSLRGPDYGYTF.

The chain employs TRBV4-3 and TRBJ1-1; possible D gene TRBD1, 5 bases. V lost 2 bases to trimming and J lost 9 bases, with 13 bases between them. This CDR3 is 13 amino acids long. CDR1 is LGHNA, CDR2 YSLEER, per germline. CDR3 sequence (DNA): TGCGCCAGCAGCCAATCTAGACAGTTAAAAGCTTTCTTT. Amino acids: CASSQSRQLKAFF.

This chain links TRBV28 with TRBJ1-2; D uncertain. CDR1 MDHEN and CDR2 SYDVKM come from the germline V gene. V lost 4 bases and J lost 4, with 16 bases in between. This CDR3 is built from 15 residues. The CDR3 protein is CASSSLEDGIYGYTF. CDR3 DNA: TGTGCCAGCAGTTCCCTCGAGGACGGGATCTATGGCTACACCTTC.

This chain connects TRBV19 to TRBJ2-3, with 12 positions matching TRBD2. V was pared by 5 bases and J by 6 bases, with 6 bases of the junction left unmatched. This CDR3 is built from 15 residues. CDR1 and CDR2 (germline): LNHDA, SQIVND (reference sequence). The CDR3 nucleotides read TGTGCCAGTAGTCTTACTAGCGGGGGGTCTGATACGCAGTATTTT. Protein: CASSLTSGGSDTQYF.

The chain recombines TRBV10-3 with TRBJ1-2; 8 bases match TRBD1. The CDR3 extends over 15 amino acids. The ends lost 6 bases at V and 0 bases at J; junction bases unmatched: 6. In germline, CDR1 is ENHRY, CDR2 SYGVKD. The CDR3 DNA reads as TGTGCCATCAGCCCGACAGGGGTCCCTAACTATGGCTACACCTTC. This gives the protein CAISPTGVPNYGYTF.

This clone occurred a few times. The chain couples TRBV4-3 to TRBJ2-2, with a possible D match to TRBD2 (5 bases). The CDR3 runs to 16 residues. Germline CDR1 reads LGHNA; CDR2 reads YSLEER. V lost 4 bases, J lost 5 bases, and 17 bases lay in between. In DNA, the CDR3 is TGCGCCAGCAGCCCACCCTCCGGCCGGGGAACCGGGGAGCTGTTTTTT. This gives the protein CASSPPSGRGTGELFF.

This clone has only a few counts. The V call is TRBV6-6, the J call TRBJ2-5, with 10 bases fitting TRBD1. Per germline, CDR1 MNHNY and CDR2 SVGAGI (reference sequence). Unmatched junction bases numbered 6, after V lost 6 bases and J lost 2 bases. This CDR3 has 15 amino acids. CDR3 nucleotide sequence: TGTGCCAGCAGGCCGGGACAGGGGTTGCAAGAGACCCAGTACTTC. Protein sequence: CASRPGQGLQETQYF.

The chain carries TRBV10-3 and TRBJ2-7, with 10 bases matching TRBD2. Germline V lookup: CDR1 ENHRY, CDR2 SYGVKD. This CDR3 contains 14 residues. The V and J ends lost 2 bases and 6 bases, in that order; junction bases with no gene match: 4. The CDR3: CAISEERGGVEQYF. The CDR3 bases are TGTGCCATCAGTGAGGAGCGGGGGGGGGTCGAGCAGTACTTC.

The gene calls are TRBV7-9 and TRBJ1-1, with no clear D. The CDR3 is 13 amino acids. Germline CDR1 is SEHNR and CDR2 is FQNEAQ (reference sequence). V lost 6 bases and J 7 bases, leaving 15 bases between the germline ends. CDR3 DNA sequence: TGTGCCAGCAGAACCTCGGAGGTCGATGAAGCTTTCTTT. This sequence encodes CASRTSEVDEAFF.

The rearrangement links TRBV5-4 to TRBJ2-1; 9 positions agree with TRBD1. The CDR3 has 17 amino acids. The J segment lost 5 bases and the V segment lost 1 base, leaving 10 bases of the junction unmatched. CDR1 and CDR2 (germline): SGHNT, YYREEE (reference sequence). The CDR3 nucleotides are TGTGCCAGCAGCTTGTCCTCCGGGACAGGGAACAACAATGAGCAGTTCTTC. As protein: CASSLSSGTGNNNEQFF.